These 12 T cell receptor beta chains were sequenced from one sample in a study of T cell repertoires in cytomegalovirus infection. TCRdb re-derived calls from the reads in MiXCR, one entry per CDR3 protein. The profile shows roughly 200,000 distinct CDR3 sequences, about a tenth of them singletons. Sequenced material: PBMCs. The receptors derive from a human donor in good health (CMV status not recorded). Some clones in this sample may be carry-over from other donors' samples.

This clonotype was found many times. V and J are TRBV28 and TRBJ1-5; D gene ambiguous. CDR1 is MDHEN and CDR2 is SYDVKM in the germline V gene. Between the trimmed V and J ends, which lost 6 bases and 7 bases, there was a span of 16 bases. The length of the CDR3 is 14 residues. As DNA, the CDR3 is TGTGCCAGCAGGGAGGGATCCACACTACAGCCCCAGCATTTT. Its translation is CASREGSTLQPQHF.

This clonotype was detected many times. The chain joins TRBV12-3 or TRBV12-4 to TRBJ2-1, with 11 positions matching TRBD1. Germline trimming cut 7 bases from V and 1 base from J; bases unmatched to any gene: 9. The CDR3 is 17 amino acids. The CDR3 spells CASTPGTGGKSYNEQFF. DNA for the CDR3: TGTGCCAGCACTCCTGGGACAGGGGGTAAATCCTACAATGAGCAGTTCTTC.

In this sample, this clonotype turned up many times. The chain carries TRBV7-9 and TRBJ2-6; 10 positions match TRBD1. The length of the CDR3 is 20 residues. Unmatched junction bases numbered 16, after V lost 7 bases and J lost 1 base. The germline gives CDR1 SEHNR, CDR2 FQNEAQ (reference sequence). CDR3 region: CASILRWRDRGSSGANVLTF. CDR3 DNA sequence: TGTGCCAGCATCCTGAGGTGGCGGGACAGGGGTTCGTCTGGGGCCAACGTCCTGACTTTC. The complete variable domain, with remaining parts taken from reference TRBV7-9 and TRBJ2-6, reads DTGVSQNPRHKITKRGQNVTFRCDPISEHNRLYWYRQTLGQGPEFLTYFQNEAQLEKSRLLSDRFSAERPKGSFSTLEIQRTEQGDSAMYLCASILRWRDRGSSGANVLTFGAGSRLTVL.

V gene TRBV25-1 combines with J gene TRBJ2-5; D ambiguous. Germline lookup yields CDR1 MGHDK and CDR2 SYGVNS. The CDR3 is 12 residues long. V was shortened by 6 bases and J by 5 bases, with 10 bases between the two germline ends. The CDR3 reads CASRDFWETQYF. The CDR3, as DNA: TGTGCCAGCAGGGATTTCTGGGAGACCCAGTACTTC.

This clonotype was picked up many times. This chain connects TRBV7-2 to TRBJ2-7; 11 bases line up with TRBD2. V shed 4 bases and J 3 bases; nucleotides not matched to a gene: 5. CDR3 length equals 15 residues. Germline V gene data show CDR1 as SGHTA and CDR2 as FQGNSA. CDR3 DNA: TGTGCCAGCAGCTCTCGGACTAGCGGGTTCTACGAGCAGTACTTC. Its translation is CASSSRTSGFYEQYF.

This clonotype was observed a handful of times. V is TRBV5-1 and J is TRBJ1-4; D unclear. The germline CDR1 and CDR2 sequences are SGHRS and YFSETQ. V was clipped by 2 bases and J by 7 bases, with 15 bases between them. The CDR3 is 15 amino acids. CDR3: CASSLSRHKGEKLFF. CDR3 coding DNA: TGCGCCAGCAGCTTAAGTCGGCATAAAGGTGAAAAACTGTTTTTT.

This clonotype was seen only a few times. The V and J genes are TRBV20-1 and TRBJ1-1, with 8 bases lining up with TRBD1. Germline CDR1 and CDR2: DFQATT and SNEGSKA (reference sequence). The CDR3 contains 14 residues. V shed 6 bases, J shed 4 bases, and the junction held 10 bases outside the gene matches. This chain's CDR3 is CSARNTDRVTEAFF. As DNA, the CDR3 is TGCAGTGCGCGAAATACGGACAGGGTCACTGAAGCTTTCTTT.

This clonotype was seen only a few times. The V gene is TRBV7-3, the J gene TRBJ2-1, with 10 bases aligning to TRBD2. V shed 5 bases, J shed 9 bases, and the junction held 4 bases outside the gene matches. Germline lookup yields CDR1 SGHTA and CDR2 FQGTGA. This CDR3 has 13 amino acids. The CDR3 DNA is TGTGCCAGCAGCCTTACTAGCGGGACTGAGCAGTTCTTC. This sequence encodes CASSLTSGTEQFF.

This clonotype was counted a few times. The chain employs TRBV12-3 or TRBV12-4 and TRBJ2-1; TRBD1 might be the D (6 bases). The length of the CDR3 is 15 residues. The V gene lost 2 bases and the J gene lost 4 bases, with 12 bases spanning the gap. CDR3 loop: CASSLPAGVYNEQFF. The CDR3 nucleotides read TGTGCCAGCAGTTTACCGGCAGGGGTTTACAATGAGCAGTTCTTC.

This clonotype was picked up many times. This sequence joins TRBV7-2 and TRBJ2-7; D possibly corresponds to TRBD2 (6 bases). The V gene lost 5 bases and the J gene lost 2 bases, with 16 bases spanning the gap. The CDR3 sequence is 15 residues long. Looked up from germline, CDR1 is SGHTA and CDR2 is FQGNSA. The DNA for the CDR3 is TGTGCCAGCAGCCCCCCCCCGGAGGGGACCTACGAGCAGTACTTC. Translated, it gives CASSPPPEGTYEQYF.

The chain has TRBV5-1 and TRBJ1-2; the match to TRBD1 covers 10 bases. J gave up 5 bases and V 4 bases, and 11 bases lay outside the gene matches. Germline lookup yields CDR1 SGHRS and CDR2 YFSETQ. The CDR3 covers 16 residues. DNA for the CDR3: TGCGCCAGCAGCACCGCCCGACAGGGGGCTGGGTATGGCTACACCTTC. Amino acid sequence: CASSTARQGAGYGYTF. The full variable domain, its missing parts supplied by reference TRBV5-1 and TRBJ1-2, is KAGVTQTPRYLIKTRGQQVTLSCSPISGHRSVSWYQQTPGQGLQFLFEYFSETQRNKGNFPGRFSGRQFSNSRSEMNVSTLELGDSALYLCASSTARQGAGYGYTFGSGTRLTVV.

The count of this clonotype is one. One base away lies a much larger clone, so this may be a sequencing read error. V and J are TRBV28 and TRBJ2-1; D gene ambiguous. CDR1 is MDHEN and CDR2 is SYDVKM in the germline V gene. CDR3 size: 13 residues. The CDR3 DNA reads as TGTGCCAACAGTGCCCGGGCCGGATATGAGCAGTTCTTC. It specifies CANSARAGYEQFF.